The sequence of this TCR beta chain was determined in a study of T cell responses to AZD1222 COVID-19 vaccine. Study findings and constraints: Mostly white British, mostly female donors; authors suggested clonal diversity may be underestimated.

With regard to this clone: Antigen: not known.

Assay: immunoSEQ multiplex PCR; the TCRdb copy retains only in-frame clones and omits some. The sample lists 160,000 or so clones; about 90% were seen once. CDR1 is SGHTA, CDR2 FQGTGA, per germline. The V and J ends lost 5 bases and 7 bases, in that order; junction bases with no gene match: 6. This CDR3 spans 14 amino acids. This specimen consisted of peripheral blood, obtained 28 days after the second dose of the MenACWY control vaccine. This clonotype was sampled from an adult who received the MenACWY meningococcal vaccine as a control. V and J are TRBV7-3 and TRBJ1-2, with 11 bases that match TRBD1. The CDR3, as DNA: TGTGCCAGCAGCCCCGGAGGGACAGGGGGTGGCTACACCTTC. Translating it yields CASSPGGTGGGYTF.